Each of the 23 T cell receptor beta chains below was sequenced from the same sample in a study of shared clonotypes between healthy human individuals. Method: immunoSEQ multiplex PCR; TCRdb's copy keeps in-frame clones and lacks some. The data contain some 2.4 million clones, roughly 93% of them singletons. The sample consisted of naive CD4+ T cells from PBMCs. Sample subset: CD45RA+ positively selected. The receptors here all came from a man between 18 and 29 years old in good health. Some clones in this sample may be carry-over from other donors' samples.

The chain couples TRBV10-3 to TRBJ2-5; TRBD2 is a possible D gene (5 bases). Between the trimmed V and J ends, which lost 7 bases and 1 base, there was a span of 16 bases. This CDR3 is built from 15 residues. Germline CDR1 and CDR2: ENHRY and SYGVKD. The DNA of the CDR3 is TGTGCCATCACCGAGACACCGCGGGCCCAAGAGACCCAGTACTTC. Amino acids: CAITETPRAQETQYF.

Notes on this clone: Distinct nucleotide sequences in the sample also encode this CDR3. The CDR3 coding sequence is TGCGCCAGCAGACCAGGACCGAACACTGAAGCTTTCTTT. It codes for CASRPGPNTEAFF. The V and J genes are TRBV5-1 and TRBJ1-1; D is unclear. Trimming shortened V by 5 bases and J by 1 base, and 9 bases separated the two germline ends. The length of the CDR3 is 13 residues. Germline V gives CDR1 SGHRS, CDR2 YFSETQ. Combining the CDR3 with reference TRBV5-1 and TRBJ1-1 gives the whole variable domain KAGVTQTPRYLIKTRGQQVTLSCSPISGHRSVSWYQQTPGQGLQFLFEYFSETQRNKGNFPGRFSGRQFSNSRSEMNVSTLELGDSALYLCASRPGPNTEAFFGQGTRLTVV.

CDR3: CASSLPRRAVNTEAFF. CDR3 DNA: TGTGCCAGCAGTTTACCCAGGCGGGCAGTGAACACTGAAGCTTTCTTT. The chain links TRBV27 to TRBJ1-1; D is undetermined. Per the germline V gene, CDR1 is MNHEY and CDR2 is SMNVEV (reference sequence). Trimming pared 2 bases from V and 0 bases from J, leaving 13 bases between. This CDR3 region has 16 residues.

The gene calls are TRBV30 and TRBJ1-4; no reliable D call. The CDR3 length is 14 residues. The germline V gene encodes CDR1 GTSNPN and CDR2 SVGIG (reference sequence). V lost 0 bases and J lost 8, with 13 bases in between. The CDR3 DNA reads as TGTGCCTGGAGTGTTAAGCAGAATAGGGAAAAACTGTTTTTT. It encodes CAWSVKQNREKLFF.

The CDR3 is CASSFGTPLGDEQFF. CDR3 DNA sequence: TGCGCCAGCAGTTTTGGGACGCCGTTGGGTGATGAGCAGTTCTTC. The chain uses TRBV5-1 and TRBJ2-1; D may be TRBD1 or TRBD2 (5 bases each). In germline, CDR1 is SGHRS, CDR2 YFSETQ. The CDR3 is 15 residues long. V lost 5 bases to trimming and J lost 8 bases, with 20 bases between them.

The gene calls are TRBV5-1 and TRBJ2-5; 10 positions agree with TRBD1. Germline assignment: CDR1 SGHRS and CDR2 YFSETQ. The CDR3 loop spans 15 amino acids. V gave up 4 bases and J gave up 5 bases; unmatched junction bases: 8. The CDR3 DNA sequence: TGCGCCAGCAGCCTTTGGGACAGGGGCCCGGAGACCCAGTACTTC. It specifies CASSLWDRGPETQYF.

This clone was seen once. The CDR3 loop reads CASSLVPSSSSYEQYF. CDR3 DNA sequence: TGCGCCAGCAGCTTGGTGCCTAGCAGTAGCTCCTACGAGCAGTACTTC. V usage is TRBV5-1 and J usage is TRBJ2-5, with D possibly TRBD2 on 5 matching bases. TRBJ2-7 matches the DNA end more closely, so the J call is doubtful. Germline V gene data show CDR1 as SGHRS and CDR2 as YFSETQ. This CDR3 has 16 amino acids.

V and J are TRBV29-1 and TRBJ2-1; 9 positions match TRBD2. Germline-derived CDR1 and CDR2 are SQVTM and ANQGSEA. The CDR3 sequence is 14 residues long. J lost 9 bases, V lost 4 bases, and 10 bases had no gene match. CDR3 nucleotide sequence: TGCAGCGTTGGGGGGCCTAGCGGGACTGGTGAGCAGTTCTTC. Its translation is CSVGGPSGTGEQFF.

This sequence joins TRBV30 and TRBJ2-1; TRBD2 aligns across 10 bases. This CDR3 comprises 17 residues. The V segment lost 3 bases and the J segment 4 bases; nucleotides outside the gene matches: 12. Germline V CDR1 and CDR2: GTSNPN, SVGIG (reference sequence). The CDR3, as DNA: TGTGCCTGGAGGTTTAGCGGGAGGCAACCCCCATACAATGAGCAGTTCTTC. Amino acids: CAWRFSGRQPPYNEQFF.

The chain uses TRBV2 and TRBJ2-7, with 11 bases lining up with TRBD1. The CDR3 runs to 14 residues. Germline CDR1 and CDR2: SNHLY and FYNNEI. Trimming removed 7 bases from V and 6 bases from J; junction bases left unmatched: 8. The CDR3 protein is CASTGTGGISEQYF. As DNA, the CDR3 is TGTGCCAGCACCGGGACAGGGGGAATTAGCGAGCAGTACTTC.

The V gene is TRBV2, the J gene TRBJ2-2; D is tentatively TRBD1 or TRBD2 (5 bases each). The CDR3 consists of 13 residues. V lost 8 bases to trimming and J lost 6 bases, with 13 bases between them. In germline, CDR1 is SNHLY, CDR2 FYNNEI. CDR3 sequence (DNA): TGTGCCAGCTCTAACTCGGGGCCCGGGGAGCTGTTTTTT. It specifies CASSNSGPGELFF.

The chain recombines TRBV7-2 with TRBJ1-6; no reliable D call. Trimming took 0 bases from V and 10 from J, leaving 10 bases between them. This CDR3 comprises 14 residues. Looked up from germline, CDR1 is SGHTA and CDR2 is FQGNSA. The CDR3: CASSLALDRSPLHF. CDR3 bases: TGTGCCAGCAGCTTAGCCCTCGACCGGTCACCCCTCCACTTT.

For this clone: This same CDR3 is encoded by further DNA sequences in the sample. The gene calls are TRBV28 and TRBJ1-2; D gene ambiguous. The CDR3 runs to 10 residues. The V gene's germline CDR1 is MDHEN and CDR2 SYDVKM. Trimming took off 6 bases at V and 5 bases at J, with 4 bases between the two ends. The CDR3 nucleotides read TGTGCCAGCAGCCAGTATGGCTACACCTTC. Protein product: CASSQYGYTF.

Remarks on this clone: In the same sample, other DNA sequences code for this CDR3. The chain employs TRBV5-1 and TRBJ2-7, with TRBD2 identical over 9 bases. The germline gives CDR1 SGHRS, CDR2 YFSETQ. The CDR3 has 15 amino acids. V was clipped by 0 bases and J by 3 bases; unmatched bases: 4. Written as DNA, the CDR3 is TGCGCCAGCAGCTTGGCAGCGGGAGGATTCTACGAGCAGTACTTC. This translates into CASSLAAGGFYEQYF.

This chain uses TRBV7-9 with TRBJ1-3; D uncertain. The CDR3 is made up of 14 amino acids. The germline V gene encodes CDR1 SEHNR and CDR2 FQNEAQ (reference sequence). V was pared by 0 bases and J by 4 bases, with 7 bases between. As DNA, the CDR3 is TGTGCCAGCAGCTTAGCCCTCTTAGGAAACACCATATATTTT. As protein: CASSLALLGNTIYF. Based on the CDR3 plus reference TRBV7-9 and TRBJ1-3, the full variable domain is DTGVSQNPRHKITKRGQNVTFRCDPISEHNRLYWYRQTLGQGPEFLTYFQNEAQLEKSRLLSDRFSAERPKGSFSTLEIQRTEQGDSAMYLCASSLALLGNTIYFGEGSWLTVV.

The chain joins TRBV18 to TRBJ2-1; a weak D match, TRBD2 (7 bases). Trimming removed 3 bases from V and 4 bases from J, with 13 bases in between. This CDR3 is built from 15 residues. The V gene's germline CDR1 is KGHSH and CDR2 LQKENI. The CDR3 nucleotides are TGTGCCAGCTCACCGGGGACTACAGGGTACAATGAGCAGTTCTTC. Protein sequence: CASSPGTTGYNEQFF.

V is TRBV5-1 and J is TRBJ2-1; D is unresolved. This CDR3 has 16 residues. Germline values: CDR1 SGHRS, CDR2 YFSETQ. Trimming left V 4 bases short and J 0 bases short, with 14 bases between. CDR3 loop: CASSRDQPSSYNEQFF. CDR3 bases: TGCGCCAGCAGCCGAGACCAACCTTCCTCCTACAATGAGCAGTTCTTC.

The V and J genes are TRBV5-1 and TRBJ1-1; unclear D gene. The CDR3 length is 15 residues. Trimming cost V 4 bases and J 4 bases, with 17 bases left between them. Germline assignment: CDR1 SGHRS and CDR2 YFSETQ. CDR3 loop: CASSPLRGMSTEAFF. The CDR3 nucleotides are TGCGCCAGCAGCCCCCTGCGAGGTATGAGCACTGAAGCTTTCTTT.

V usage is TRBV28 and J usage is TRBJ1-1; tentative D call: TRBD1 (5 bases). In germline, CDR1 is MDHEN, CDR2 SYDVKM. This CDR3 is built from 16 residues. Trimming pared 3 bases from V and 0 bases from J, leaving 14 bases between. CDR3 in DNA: TGTGCCAGCAGTTTTGTTGGGGCCAGGCTGAACACTGAAGCTTTCTTT. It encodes CASSFVGARLNTEAFF.

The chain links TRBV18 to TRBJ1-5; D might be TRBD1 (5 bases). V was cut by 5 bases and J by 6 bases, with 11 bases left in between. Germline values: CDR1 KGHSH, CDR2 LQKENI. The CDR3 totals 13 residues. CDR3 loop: CASSGGVGQPQHF. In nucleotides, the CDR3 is TGTGCCAGCTCAGGAGGGGTGGGTCAGCCCCAGCATTTT.

The CDR3 loop reads CASSFGRIVVENTGELFF. Here the CDR3 DNA reads TGTGCCAGCAGCTTTGGAAGGATCGTCGTCGAGAACACCGGGGAGCTGTTTTTT. The genes are TRBV7-2 and TRBJ2-2, with D uncertain. The germline V and J ends were trimmed by 3 bases and 1 base, with 18 bases remaining between them. The CDR3 runs to 18 residues. Germline assignment: CDR1 SGHTA and CDR2 FQGNSA.

CDR3 bases: TGTGCCAGCTCACCACCCCAGGCCCGGGCAACTAATGAAAAACTGTTTTTT. Amino acids: CASSPPQARATNEKLFF. This chain joins TRBV18 and TRBJ1-4, with D hard to call. Trimming pared 0 bases from V and 0 bases from J, leaving 11 bases between. The germline V gene encodes CDR1 KGHSH and CDR2 LQKENI. CDR3 length: 17 residues.

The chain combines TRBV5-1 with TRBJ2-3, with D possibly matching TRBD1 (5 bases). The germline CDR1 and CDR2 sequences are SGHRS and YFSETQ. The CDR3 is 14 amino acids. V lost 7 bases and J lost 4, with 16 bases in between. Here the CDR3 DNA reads TGCGCCAGCCGCCAGGGATGGAGCGCAGATACGCAGTATTTT. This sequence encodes CASRQGWSADTQYF.